The rows below give T cell receptor beta chains drawn from one sample of a study of shared clonotypes between healthy human individuals. Libraries were prepared by immunoSEQ multiplex PCR; TCRdb keeps only in-frame clonotypes and omits some of them. The table records over a million clones, roughly 95% of them present only once. The sequenced sample was naive CD4+ T cells sorted from blood. These receptor sequences come from a man aged 25-45 years in good health. CDR3s include the opening cysteine and the closing phenylalanine or tryptophan. Fields, in order: clone size, J gene, V gene, D gene, CDR3 DNA, CDR3 protein. A D gene is named only where the DNA matches it firmly. Size is omitted from some rows. Given values are once, few, many or a class for expanded clones.

. | TRBJ2-7 | TRBV6-6 | . | TGTGCCAGCAGTTATATGGACCCTTCCTACGAGCAGTACTTC | CASSYMDPSYEQYF
. | TRBJ2-5 | TRBV27 | . | TGTGCCAGCAGTTTTACAGGGATAGGCGAGACCCAGTACTTC | CASSFTGIGETQYF
. | TRBJ2-1 | TRBV5-1 | TRBD1 | TGCGCCAGCAGCTTGGCCCCCCCGGGACAGATAATCGAGCAGTTCTTC | CASSLAPPGQIIEQFF
. | TRBJ2-5 | TRBV19 | TRBD1 | TGTGCCAGTAAATCGACAGGGGCAACGGAAGAGACCCAGTACTTC | CASKSTGATEETQYF
. | TRBJ2-7 | TRBV15 | . | TGTGCCACCAGCAGAGATCGAGGGTTACGCCTATACGAGCAGTACTTC | CATSRDRGLRLYEQYF
. | TRBJ2-2 | TRBV6-6 | . | TGTGCCAGCACCCTACGGGGGCCCGGGGAGCTGTTTTTT | CASTLRGPGELFF
. | TRBJ2-7 | TRBV5-8 | TRBD2 | TGTGCCAGCAGCTTGTCCAGCGGGGCCGCACTATCCTACGAGCAGTACTTC | CASSLSSGAALSYEQYF
. | TRBJ2-3 | TRBV5-1 | TRBD2 | TGCGCCAGCAGCCCGGGACTAGCGGAACCGCAAGATACGCAGTATTTT | CASSPGLAEPQDTQYF
. | TRBJ1-1 | TRBV7-8 | TRBD1 | TGTGCCAGCAGCCCAACAGGGGGAGCTGAAGCTTTCTTT | CASSPTGGAEAFF
. | TRBJ1-3 | TRBV4-2 | . | TGTGCCAGCAGCCAAGATCAAGGGAGCCGAAACACCATATATTTT | CASSQDQGSRNTIYF
. | TRBJ1-2 | TRBV10-3 | . | TGTGCCATCAGTGAAAGGGGGGGCAGAGTCTATGGCTACACCTTC | CAISERGGRVYGYTF
once | TRBJ2-7 | TRBV6-6 | TRBD1 | TGTGCCAGCAGTTATCTCGGGACAGGGGGCGGCGAGCAGTACTTC | CASSYLGTGGGEQYF
. | TRBJ2-1 | TRBV5-1 | . | TGCGCCAGCAGCACCGGGACACCGCGCAATGAGCAGTTCTTC | CASSTGTPRNEQFF
. | TRBJ2-7 | TRBV7-9 | TRBD1 | TGTGCCAGCAGCTTGGACAGGGTCCCCTACGAGCAGTACTTC | CASSLDRVPYEQYF
. | TRBJ2-1 | TRBV7-8 | . | TGTGCCAGCAGCCCCACGATAAACAATGAGCAGTTCTTC | CASSPTINNEQFF
once | TRBJ1-2 | TRBV29-1 | TRBD1 | TGCAGCGTCGTGACAGGGGGAGGCTATGGCTACACCTTC | CSVVTGGGYGYTF
. | TRBJ1-3 | TRBV5-1 | . | TGCGCCAGCAGCTTGGATCCGAGCTCTGGAAACACCATATATTTT | CASSLDPSSGNTIYF
. | TRBJ2-3 | TRBV7-2 | TRBD2 | TGTGCCAGCAGCTCCCTGACTAGCGGGAGGCCCTTGTTCACAGATACGCAGTATTTT | CASSSLTSGRPLFTDTQYF
. | TRBJ1-2 | TRBV5-3 | TRBD1 | TGTGCCAGAAGCGACAGGGCTGGCTACACCTTC | CARSDRAGYTF
. | TRBJ2-1 | TRBV29-1 | . | TGCAGCTCAAAAAATGGGGGGCAGCACTCCTACAATGAGCAGTTCTTC | CSSKNGGQHSYNEQFF
. | TRBJ2-5 | TRBV2 | TRBD2 | TGTGCCAGCGTAGGCGGGAGTAAGACCCAGTACTTC | CASVGGSKTQYF
once | TRBJ2-7 | TRBV27 | . | TGTGCCAGCAGTTTAAACCCGGGACGGTCAACCTACGAGCAGTACTTC | CASSLNPGRSTYEQYF
. | TRBJ1-4 | TRBV7-2 | TRBD1 | TGTGCCAGCAGCTTAGTAGGCAGGGGGCATGAAAAACTGTTTTTT | CASSLVGRGHEKLFF
. | TRBJ2-7 | TRBV6-6 | . | TGTGCCAGCACGCAAGGCGGGACCCAGAGCTACGAGCAGTACTTC | CASTQGGTQSYEQYF
. | TRBJ2-2 | TRBV2 | . | TGTGCCAGCAGTGTTCCAAACACCGGGGAGCTGTTTTTT | CASSVPNTGELFF
. | TRBJ1-4 | TRBV28 | . | TGTGCCAGCAGTTTATTGTCCGGGGGCGGCGTAAAACTGTTTTTT | CASSLLSGGGVKLFF
. | TRBJ1-1 | TRBV6-1 | . | TGTGCCAGCAGGGGAGTCGGCCGGAACACTGAAGCTTTCTTT | CASRGVGRNTEAFF
. | TRBJ2-5 | TRBV25-1 | . | TGTGCCAGCAGTGAAGTCCGGGGGGCCCAAGAGACCCAGTACTTC | CASSEVRGAQETQYF
once | TRBJ1-1 | TRBV28 | . | TGTGCCAGCAGTTTACCCCTCGGGGCATACGCTGAAGCTTTCTTT | CASSLPLGAYAEAFF
once | TRBJ1-1 | TRBV30 | TRBD1 | TGTGCCTGGACTTCGGACAGGCGACAAAAGAAAGCTTTCTTT | CAWTSDRRQKKAFF
once | TRBJ1-1 | TRBV7-9 | . | TGTGCCAGCAGCTTCTGGGGCGTACGTGACACTGAAGCTTTCTTT | CASSFWGVRDTEAFF
once | TRBJ1-5 | TRBV19 | . | TGTGCCAGTAGTATTGGGACTGCGGGGAGGGGTCAGCCCCAGCATTTT | CASSIGTAGRGQPQHF
. | TRBJ2-7 | TRBV29-1 | . | TGCAGCGTTGAAGGGGTAGGGGTGTTCGAGCAGTACTTC | CSVEGVGVFEQYF
. | TRBJ2-5 | TRBV5-4 | TRBD1 | TGTGCCAGCAGCCCTGGGACAGGGCTGGAGACCCAGTACTTC | CASSPGTGLETQYF
. | TRBJ2-5 | TRBV6-1 | . | TGTGCCAGCAGTCCCGGGGTGGGGTTGGAGACCCAGTACTTC | CASSPGVGLETQYF
. | TRBJ1-4 | TRBV6-5 | . | TGTGCCAGCAGTTCGGCAGGACGCGGAAAACTGTTTTTT | CASSSAGRGKLFF
. | TRBJ1-1 | TRBV15 | . | TGTGCCACCAGCAGAAACAGGGTTCAGAACACTGAAGCTTTCTTT | CATSRNRVQNTEAFF
. | TRBJ2-7 | TRBV28 | . | TGTGCCAGCAGTGAGGGGTGGAGCGAGCAGTACTTC | CASSEGWSEQYF
. | TRBJ1-5 | TRBV28 | TRBD1 | TGTGCCAGCAGTTTGGAACAGGGGCTAGGGCAGCCCCAGCATTTT | CASSLEQGLGQPQHF
. | TRBJ1-5 | TRBV19 | TRBD1 | TGTGCCAGTAGACGGACAGGGCTATCCGATCAGCCCCAGCATTTT | CASRRTGLSDQPQHF